The sequence of this TCR beta chain was determined in a study of T cells in Graves' hyperthyroidism and ophthalmopathy. From RNA transcripts, TCR beta CDR3 regions were amplified. The HTBI primer set was used in a first-round RT-PCR of the TCR CDR3. TCRdb called the multiplex PCR reads again in MiXCR, with one record for every CDR3 protein. The sample shows some 250,000 distinct CDR3 sequences, about 14% of them seen only once. Deletions cut 5 bases from V and 7 bases from J, with 17 bases between. The CDR3 contains 15 residues. CDR1 is LNHDA and CDR2 is SQIVND in the germline V gene (reference sequence). Many counts were recorded for this clonotype.

The J gene is TRBJ1-4, the V gene TRBV19; D is undetermined. The sequencing sample was made of blood. The TCR originated in a woman aged 35 to 49 with Graves' hyperthyroidism that later progressed to Graves' ophthalmopathy. CDR3 loop: CASSGGPRSGEKLFF. CDR3 bases: TGTGCCAGTAGTGGAGGACCACGAAGCGGTGAAAAACTGTTTTTT.